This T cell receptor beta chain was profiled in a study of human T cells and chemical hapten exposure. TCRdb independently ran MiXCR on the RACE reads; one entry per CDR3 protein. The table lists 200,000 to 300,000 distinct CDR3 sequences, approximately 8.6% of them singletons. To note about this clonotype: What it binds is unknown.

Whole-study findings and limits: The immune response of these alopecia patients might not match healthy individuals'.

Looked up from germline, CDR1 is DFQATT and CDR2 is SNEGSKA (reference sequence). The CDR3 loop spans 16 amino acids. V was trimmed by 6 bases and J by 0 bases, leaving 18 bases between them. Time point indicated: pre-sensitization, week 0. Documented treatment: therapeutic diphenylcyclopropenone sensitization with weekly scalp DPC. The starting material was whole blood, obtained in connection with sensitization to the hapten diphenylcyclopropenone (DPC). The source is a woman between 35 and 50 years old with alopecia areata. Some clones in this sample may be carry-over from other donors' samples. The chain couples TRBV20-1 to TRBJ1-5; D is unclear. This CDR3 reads CSAVVMTGNSNQPQHF. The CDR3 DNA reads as TGCAGTGCAGTTGTTATGACGGGGAATAGCAATCAGCCCCAGCATTTT.